A single sample gave rise to the 3 T cell receptor beta chains below, sequenced in a study of CD8+ T cells in alopecia areata. RNA was extracted and reverse transcribed into cDNA as the sequencing template. Produced via immunoSEQ multiplex PCR; TCRdb's table is partial and in-frame only. The sample lists roughly 250,000 clones, roughly two thirds occurring once. The sample in question was CD4+ T cells sorted from blood, obtained at week 0. The receptors were sampled from a human donor with alopecia areata.

This chain joins TRBV5-6 and TRBJ2-2; 10 bases fit TRBD2. Germline CDR1 and CDR2: SGHDT and YYEEEE. Losses at the gene ends were 2 bases for V and 4 bases for J; bases not matched to a gene: 2. The CDR3 runs 15 residues. The CDR3 DNA follows: TGTGCCAGCAGCTTCGCTAGCGGGGGCACCGGGGAGCTGTTTTTT. Its protein is CASSFASGGTGELFF.

V and J are TRBV30 and TRBJ2-2; D not certain. The V and J ends lost 3 bases and 0 bases respectively, with 14 bases between them. Germline loops: CDR1 GTSNPN, CDR2 SVGIG (reference sequence). This CDR3 contains 16 residues. DNA for the CDR3: TGTGCCTGGAGCGGCAAGGCCGCAGCGAACACCGGGGAGCTGTTTTTT. Translating gives CAWSGKAAANTGELFF.

The chain is built from TRBV6-5 and TRBJ1-2; TRBD1 matches at 8 bases. Per the germline V gene, CDR1 is MNHEY and CDR2 is SVGAGI. J gave up 8 bases and V 6 bases, and 5 bases lay outside the gene matches. CDR3 size: 12 residues. CDR3 bases: TGTGCCAGCAGACCCAGGGGGCGAGGCTACACCTTC. Its translation is CASRPRGRGYTF.